This T cell receptor (beta chain) was profiled in a study of blood T cell repertoires in COVID-19. Study details: Italy, Spain and the United States were the sources of the convalescent and acute COVID-19 samples.

Sequenced by immunoSEQ multiplex PCR; TCRdb stores in-frame clones only, minus some. The repertoire holds tens of thousands of clones, with 75% to 80% as singletons. Those enrolled in Seattle joined during active infection and were followed longitudinally afterward. Trimming took off 2 bases at V and 10 bases at J, with 12 bases between the two ends. This CDR3 region has 14 residues. Looked up from germline, CDR1 is SNHLY and CDR2 is FYNNEI. The sequence was obtained from a man in his 70s with COVID-19, enrolled during active disease. Sequences were obtained from peripheral blood. The chain combines TRBV2 with TRBJ1-6, with a possible D match to TRBD1 (5 bases). CDR3 residues: CASSEQDNISPLHF. Here the CDR3 DNA reads TGTGCCAGCAGTGAACAGGACAATATCTCACCCCTCCACTTT. The full variable domain, in which reference TRBV2 and TRBJ1-6 provide the parts outside the CDR3, is EPEVTQTPSHQVTQMGQEVILRCVPISNHLYFYWYRQILGQKVEFLVSFYNNEISEKSEIFDDQFSVERPDGSNFTLKIRSTKLEDSAMYFCASSEQDNISPLHFGNGTRLTVT.